The rows below give T cell receptor beta chains drawn from one sample of a study of cytomegalovirus exposure and HLA in healthy donors. Clones were read by immunoSEQ multiplex PCR, and TCRdb kept only the in-frame ones, dropping some. The sample has around 91,000 clones, about three quarters seen once. The source material was PBMCs. These receptor sequences come from a male donor in good health and CMV-seropositive. CDR3s include the opening cysteine and the closing phenylalanine or tryptophan. Fields, in order: J gene, clone size, V gene, D gene, CDR3 protein, CDR3 DNA. The D gene is left open where the match is weak. The size of a clone is reported for some rows only, either as once, few or many, or as a class for expanded clones.

j_call: TRBJ1-1
clone_size: NA
v_call: TRBV5-4
d_call: NA
cdr3_aa: CASSLEGALNTEAFF
cdr3_nt: TGTGCCAGCAGCTTGGAAGGGGCCCTTAACACTGAAGCTTTCTTT

j_call: TRBJ1-5
clone_size: NA
v_call: TRBV4-1
d_call: NA
cdr3_aa: CASSHNAGSGQPQHF
cdr3_nt: TGCGCCAGCAGCCACAATGCAGGGTCGGGCCAGCCCCAGCATTTT

j_call: TRBJ2-5
clone_size: NA
v_call: TRBV5-4
d_call: TRBD2
cdr3_aa: CASSLEAGGPETQYF
cdr3_nt: TGTGCCAGCAGCTTGGAGGCGGGAGGACCAGAGACCCAGTACTTC

j_call: TRBJ2-1
clone_size: NA
v_call: TRBV19
d_call: NA
cdr3_aa: CASSDFNNEQFF
cdr3_nt: TGTGCCTCCTCGGACTTTAATAATGAGCAGTTCTTC

j_call: TRBJ2-4
clone_size: NA
v_call: TRBV19
d_call: NA
cdr3_aa: CASSAPPRVALAKNIQYF
cdr3_nt: TGTGCCAGTAGTGCCCCCCCGAGGGTCGCGCTCGCCAAAAACATTCAGTACTTC

j_call: TRBJ2-5
clone_size: NA
v_call: TRBV29-1
d_call: TRBD2
cdr3_aa: CSVEGYPSGDQETQYF
cdr3_nt: TGCAGCGTTGAAGGTTATCCTAGCGGGGACCAAGAGACCCAGTACTTC

j_call: TRBJ1-1
clone_size: NA
v_call: TRBV30
d_call: TRBD1
cdr3_aa: CAWSTGQSNTEAFF
cdr3_nt: TGTGCCTGGAGTACGGGACAGTCTAACACTGAAGCTTTCTTT

j_call: TRBJ2-7
clone_size: NA
v_call: TRBV27
d_call: TRBD1
cdr3_aa: CASSLRDRVYEQYF
cdr3_nt: TGTGCCAGCAGTCTCCGGGACAGGGTCTACGAGCAGTACTTC

j_call: TRBJ2-1
clone_size: once
v_call: TRBV7-2
d_call: TRBD2
cdr3_aa: CASSFILAGAASYNEQFF
cdr3_nt: TGTGCCAGCAGCTTTATTCTAGCGGGAGCGGCATCCTACAATGAGCAGTTCTTC

j_call: TRBJ2-5
clone_size: few
v_call: TRBV5-4
d_call: NA
cdr3_aa: CASSLAASQEETQYF
cdr3_nt: TGTGCCAGCAGCCTGGCAGCTAGCCAAGAAGAGACCCAGTACTTC

j_call: TRBJ1-1
clone_size: NA
v_call: TRBV2
d_call: TRBD1
cdr3_aa: CASSERTGVKAFF
cdr3_nt: TGTGCCAGCAGTGAAAGGACAGGAGTCAAAGCTTTCTTT

j_call: TRBJ2-7
clone_size: few
v_call: TRBV2
d_call: NA
cdr3_aa: CASSQTTNEQYF
cdr3_nt: TGTGCCAGCAGCCAGACAACGAACGAGCAGTACTTC

j_call: TRBJ2-5
clone_size: NA
v_call: TRBV7-7
d_call: TRBD1
cdr3_aa: CASSLGTGVTQYF
cdr3_nt: TGTGCCAGCAGCTTGGGGACAGGAGTAACCCAGTACTTC

j_call: TRBJ2-7
clone_size: NA
v_call: TRBV7-9
d_call: TRBD2
cdr3_aa: CASSYGLAGAYEQYF
cdr3_nt: TGTGCCAGCAGCTATGGACTAGCGGGAGCCTACGAGCAGTACTTC

j_call: TRBJ2-2
clone_size: few
v_call: TRBV7-9
d_call: NA
cdr3_aa: CASSFSRNTGELFF
cdr3_nt: TGTGCCAGCAGCTTTAGCAGAAACACCGGGGAGCTGTTTTTT

j_call: TRBJ2-7
clone_size: few
v_call: TRBV18
d_call: TRBD1
cdr3_aa: CASSLGQGGYEQYF
cdr3_nt: TGTGCCAGCTCACTGGGACAGGGAGGCTACGAGCAGTACTTC

j_call: TRBJ2-7
clone_size: NA
v_call: TRBV27
d_call: NA
cdr3_aa: CASSFSGGYEQYF
cdr3_nt: TGTGCCAGCAGTTTCTCCGGGGGCTACGAGCAGTACTTC

j_call: TRBJ2-4
clone_size: NA
v_call: TRBV19
d_call: NA
cdr3_aa: CASSITGRDIQYF
cdr3_nt: TGTGCCAGTAGTATCACAGGGAGGGACATTCAGTACTTC

j_call: TRBJ2-1
clone_size: NA
v_call: TRBV7-8
d_call: NA
cdr3_aa: CASSLDIYLGEWGPEQFF
cdr3_nt: TGTGCCAGCAGCTTAGATATTTATCTAGGTGAATGGGGGCCTGAGCAGTTCTTC

j_call: TRBJ2-7
clone_size: NA
v_call: TRBV7-9
d_call: TRBD2
cdr3_aa: CASSSGLDYEQYF
cdr3_nt: TGTGCCAGCAGCTCGGGACTAGACTACGAGCAGTACTTC

j_call: TRBJ2-7
clone_size: few
v_call: TRBV2
d_call: TRBD2
cdr3_aa: CASSGLAGYEQYF
cdr3_nt: TGTGCCAGCAGCGGACTAGCGGGATACGAGCAGTACTTC

j_call: TRBJ2-5
clone_size: NA
v_call: TRBV19
d_call: NA
cdr3_aa: CASSIGQSETQYF
cdr3_nt: TGTGCCAGTAGTATTGGACAGTCGGAGACCCAGTACTTC

j_call: TRBJ2-1
clone_size: NA
v_call: TRBV5-1
d_call: NA
cdr3_aa: CASSLNVNEQFF
cdr3_nt: TGCGCCAGCAGCTTAAATGTAAATGAGCAGTTCTTC

j_call: TRBJ2-7
clone_size: NA
v_call: TRBV10-1
d_call: TRBD1
cdr3_aa: CASSSTGKSRNNEQYF
cdr3_nt: TGCGCCAGCAGCTCGACAGGGAAGTCCCGGAACAACGAGCAGTACTTC

j_call: TRBJ1-1
clone_size: NA
v_call: TRBV19
d_call: TRBD1
cdr3_aa: CASSMRRGLTGLLMNTEAFF
cdr3_nt: TGTGCCAGTAGTATGAGGAGGGGGCTGACAGGGCTTCTTATGAACACTGAAGCTTTCTTT

j_call: TRBJ2-1
clone_size: NA
v_call: TRBV29-1
d_call: NA
cdr3_aa: CSAKTGPNEQFF
cdr3_nt: TGCAGCGCCAAGACAGGTCCCAATGAGCAGTTCTTC

j_call: TRBJ2-6
clone_size: NA
v_call: TRBV4-1
d_call: NA
cdr3_aa: CASSPQGGAGANVLTF
cdr3_nt: TGCGCCAGCAGCCCCCAAGGGGGTGCCGGGGCCAACGTCCTGACTTTC

j_call: TRBJ2-1
clone_size: NA
v_call: TRBV9
d_call: TRBD2
cdr3_aa: CASSVVVAGGHNEQFF
cdr3_nt: TGTGCCAGCAGCGTAGTGGTGGCGGGGGGGCACAATGAGCAGTTCTTC

j_call: TRBJ1-2
clone_size: NA
v_call: TRBV29-1
d_call: NA
cdr3_aa: CSVLEPPGGYTF
cdr3_nt: TGCAGCGTCCTCGAACCGCCGGGAGGCTACACCTTC

j_call: TRBJ2-7
clone_size: few
v_call: TRBV5-6
d_call: TRBD2
cdr3_aa: CASSFGRDYEQYF
cdr3_nt: TGTGCCAGCAGCTTCGGGAGGGACTACGAGCAGTACTTC

j_call: TRBJ2-2
clone_size: NA
v_call: TRBV6-1
d_call: NA
cdr3_aa: CASSAIAGRNTGELFF
cdr3_nt: TGTGCCAGCAGTGCAATTGCGGGGCGCAACACCGGGGAGCTGTTTTTT

j_call: TRBJ2-7
clone_size: few
v_call: TRBV10-3
d_call: NA
cdr3_aa: CAIEVNYEQYF
cdr3_nt: TGTGCCATCGAGGTGAATTACGAGCAGTACTTC

j_call: TRBJ2-3
clone_size: NA
v_call: TRBV6-1
d_call: TRBD1
cdr3_aa: CASSKEGADTDTQYF
cdr3_nt: TGTGCCAGCAGTAAAGAGGGGGCCGACACAGATACGCAGTATTTT

j_call: TRBJ1-6
clone_size: NA
v_call: TRBV18
d_call: TRBD1
cdr3_aa: CASSPKGQSSYNSPLHF
cdr3_nt: TGTGCCAGCTCACCAAAGGGACAGAGCTCCTATAATTCACCCCTCCACTTT

j_call: TRBJ2-3
clone_size: NA
v_call: TRBV6-5
d_call: TRBD1
cdr3_aa: CASSYSRTGPDTQYF
cdr3_nt: TGTGCCAGCAGTTACTCGAGGACAGGGCCAGATACGCAGTATTTT

j_call: TRBJ2-7
clone_size: NA
v_call: TRBV27
d_call: TRBD1
cdr3_aa: CASSRGSGQSYEQYF
cdr3_nt: TGTGCCAGCAGCAGAGGTTCGGGACAGAGTTACGAGCAGTACTTC